A selection of T cell receptor beta chains follows, all from one sample in a study of neoadjuvant anti-PD-1 for oral cavity cancer. The protocol was immunoSEQ multiplex PCR, while the TCRdb copy is restricted to in-frame clones and leaves out a portion. The data contain 20,000 to 30,000 clones, 20% to 30% of them singletons. This specimen consisted of tumor tissue, obtained after nivolumab (anti-PD-1) treatment. The receptors come from a person aged 40 to 85 with oral cavity squamous cell carcinoma. CDR3s include the opening cysteine and the closing phenylalanine or tryptophan. D genes are given only for firm matches. Expanded clones get a size class; other rows say once, few or many, or leave the size out.

d_call	clone_size	v_call	j_call	cdr3_aa	cdr3_nt
.	few	TRBV11-2	TRBJ1-1	CASSLELGVIEAFF	TGTGCCAGCAGCTTAGAACTGGGGGTTATTGAAGCTTTCTTT
.	few	TRBV6-5	TRBJ2-3	CASSYSLGVDTQYF	TGTGCCAGCAGTTACTCTCTGGGGGTAGATACGCAGTATTTT
.	few	TRBV29-1	TRBJ1-1	CSVVRVDTEAFF	TGCAGCGTTGTACGGGTGGACACTGAAGCTTTCTTT
TRBD1	few	TRBV19	TRBJ1-1	CASSPGQGWTEAFF	TGTGCCAGTAGTCCGGGACAGGGTTGGACTGAAGCTTTCTTT
.	.	TRBV9	TRBJ2-3	CASSVGGANTDTQYF	TGTGCCAGCAGCGTAGGAGGGGCTAACACAGATACGCAGTATTTT
TRBD1	.	TRBV29-1	TRBJ1-4	CSGRTGGEKLFF	TGCAGTGGACGGACAGGAGGAGAAAAACTGTTTTTT
.	.	TRBV7-3	TRBJ2-7	CASSKGSSYEQYF	TGTGCCAGCAGCAAGGGTAGCTCCTACGAGCAGTACTTC
TRBD2	.	TRBV18	TRBJ2-1	CASSPRDYSYNEQFF	TGTGCCAGCTCACCCCGGGACTATTCCTACAATGAGCAGTTCTTC
TRBD1	.	TRBV19	TRBJ2-5	CASSPTPQGHQETQYF	TGTGCCAGTAGTCCCACTCCACAGGGGCACCAAGAGACCCAGTACTTC
TRBD2	.	TRBV2	TRBJ2-6	CASSDRLAGPVLTF	TGTGCCAGCAGTGATAGACTAGCGGGCCCTGTCCTGACTTTC
.	.	TRBV6-5	TRBJ2-7	CASSYSIGTGSYEQYF	TGTGCCAGCAGTTACTCGATTGGGACGGGCTCCTACGAGCAGTACTTC
.	few	TRBV7-8	TRBJ2-5	CASSTVEGFQETQYF	TGTGCCAGCAGCACGGTGGAAGGTTTCCAAGAGACCCAGTACTTC
TRBD1	few	TRBV28	TRBJ1-5	CASSIGTGNQPQHF	TGTGCCAGCAGTATAGGGACAGGTAATCAGCCCCAGCATTTT
.	few	TRBV15	TRBJ2-7	CATSRVGGQAYEQYF	TGTGCCACCAGCAGAGTAGGAGGTCAGGCCTACGAGCAGTACTTC
.	many	TRBV27	TRBJ1-1	CASSRPGGMNTEAFF	TGTGCCAGCAGTCGACCTGGAGGCATGAACACTGAAGCTTTCTTT
TRBD1	few	TRBV28	TRBJ1-2	CANRDSTNYGYTF	TGTGCCAACAGGGACAGCACTAACTATGGCTACACCTTC
.	many	TRBV18	TRBJ1-2	CASSPPTGSGYTF	TGTGCCAGCTCACCACCGACGGGGTCTGGCTACACCTTC
.	.	TRBV4-1	TRBJ2-6	CASSQYDSGANVLTF	TGCGCCAGCAGCCAATATGACTCTGGGGCCAACGTCCTGACTTTC
TRBD2	few	TRBV7-9	TRBJ2-1	CASIDAGGGNEQFF	TGTGCCAGCATAGACGCGGGAGGAGGGAATGAGCAGTTCTTC
TRBD1	.	TRBV5-1	TRBJ1-5	CASSLGDHQGGQPQHF	TGCGCCAGCAGCTTGGGGGATCATCAGGGGGGCCAGCCCCAGCATTTT
.	.	TRBV11-2	TRBJ1-1	CASSSIISYTEAFF	TGTGCCAGCAGCTCCATCATTTCATACACTGAAGCTTTCTTT
TRBD2	.	TRBV2	TRBJ2-3	CASTPGLASGTDTQYF	TGTGCCAGCACTCCGGGACTAGCGTCTGGCACAGATACGCAGTATTTT
TRBD1	many	TRBV6-5	TRBJ2-1	CASSSTRGGADNEQFF	TGTGCCAGCAGTTCTACGCGAGGGGGCGCGGACAATGAGCAGTTCTTC
TRBD1	once	TRBV5-1	TRBJ1-5	CASSPGTGPGQPQHF	TGCGCCAGCAGCCCGGGGACAGGTCCGGGTCAGCCCCAGCATTTT
.	few	TRBV30	TRBJ1-4	CAWSRGWGEKLFF	TGTGCCTGGAGTCGAGGGTGGGGGGAAAAACTGTTTTTT
.	few	TRBV18	TRBJ2-5	CASSPAGETQYF	TGTGCCAGCTCACCGGCGGGGGAGACCCAGTACTTC
.	few	TRBV6-5	TRBJ2-1	CASRQKGGYNEQFF	TGTGCCAGCAGGCAGAAGGGGGGTTACAATGAGCAGTTCTTC